Below, 13 T cell receptor beta chains from the same sample are listed, as sequenced in a study of T-cell memory formation after mild COVID-19. TCRdb re-derived calls from the 5' RACE reads in MiXCR, one entry per CDR3 protein. This sample has around 300,000 distinct CDR3 sequences, with roughly 21% found just once. Sequenced: PBMCs or a T cell subset sorted from them (not recorded which). These receptors came from a man younger than 35 who had mild COVID-19 (a few samples of this study predate the infection). Cell type and time point are not known.

J is TRBJ2-1 and V is TRBV18, with TRBD1 matching over 8 bases. Germline values: CDR1 KGHSH, CDR2 LQKENI. V shed 4 bases, J shed 5 bases, and the junction held 13 bases outside the gene matches. This CDR3 comprises 17 residues. The CDR3 loop reads CASSRADQGALNNEQFF. The CDR3 DNA reads as TGTGCCAGCTCACGTGCAGACCAGGGGGCCCTTAACAATGAGCAGTTCTTC.

This clonotype occurred a few times. The V and J genes are TRBV18 and TRBJ1-5, with TRBD1 matching over 7 bases. This CDR3 is built from 14 residues. The ends lost 5 bases at V and 4 bases at J; junction bases unmatched: 5. Germline V lookup: CDR1 KGHSH, CDR2 LQKENI. The CDR3 region is CASSRQGRNQPQHF. The CDR3 nucleotides are TGTGCCAGCTCAAGACAGGGAAGGAATCAGCCCCAGCATTTT.

This clonotype was seen only a few times. The chain recombines TRBV7-9 with TRBJ2-1; 8 bases are shared with TRBD1. CDR3 length: 15 amino acids. Germline trimming cut 4 bases from V and 5 bases from J; bases unmatched to any gene: 7. In germline, CDR1 is SEHNR, CDR2 FQNEAQ (reference sequence). The CDR3 DNA follows: TGTGCCAGCAGCTCGAGCCGGGACAGGCACAATGAGCAGTTCTTC. Amino acids: CASSSSRDRHNEQFF.

This clonotype was seen repeatedly, ten times or more. The chain is built from TRBV28 and TRBJ1-1, with TRBD1 identical over 11 bases. This CDR3 comprises 14 residues. J lost 11 bases, V lost 5 bases, and 10 bases had no gene match. CDR1 and CDR2 (germline): MDHEN, SYDVKM. The CDR3 bases are TGTGCCAGCAGTCACAGGGACAGGGGGATTCGGGCTTTCTTT. This sequence encodes CASSHRDRGIRAFF.

This clonotype was seen a handful of times. J is TRBJ1-2 and V is TRBV3-1; D is ambiguous. CDR1 is LGHDT and CDR2 is YNNKEL in the germline V gene (reference sequence). There are 15 residues in the CDR3. V lost 0 bases, J lost 3 bases, and 11 bases lay in between. The CDR3 DNA is TGTGCCAGCAGCCAAGATCGGGCAGTCCACTATGGCTACACCTTC. This translates into CASSQDRAVHYGYTF.

This clonotype was seen only a few times. The chain combines TRBV7-2 with TRBJ1-1; D gene unclear. The V gene's germline CDR1 is SGHTA and CDR2 FQGNSA. This CDR3 is 16 amino acids long. Trimming took 5 bases from V and 2 from J, leaving 18 bases between them. In nucleotides, the CDR3 is TGTGCCAGCAGCGTTATGGAGGGTTTTGGAAACACTGAAGCTTTCTTT. Encoded protein: CASSVMEGFGNTEAFF.

This clonotype has a handful of counts. The rearrangement uses TRBV7-8 and TRBJ2-6; TRBD1 aligns across 8 bases. CDR1 and CDR2 from the germline V gene are SGHVS and FQNEAQ. The CDR3 runs to 16 residues. V shed 4 bases, J shed 2 bases, and the junction held 4 bases outside the gene matches. In nucleotides, the CDR3 is TGTGCCAGCAGCTCTAGACAGGGGCCTGGGGCCAACGTCCTGACTTTC. Its protein product is CASSSRQGPGANVLTF.

The chain employs TRBV11-2 and TRBJ2-3, with 12 bases identical to TRBD1. The CDR3 totals 16 residues. V gave up 6 bases and J gave up 4 bases; unmatched junction bases: 8. Per germline, CDR1 SGHAT and CDR2 FQNNGV. CDR3 loop: CASSHPGTGGPDTQYF. The CDR3 DNA reads TGTGCCAGCAGTCACCCCGGGACAGGGGGCCCAGATACGCAGTATTTT.

The V gene is TRBV12-3 or TRBV12-4, the J gene TRBJ1-2, with D unresolved. The germline V and J ends were trimmed by 5 bases and 2 bases, with 9 bases remaining between them. The CDR3 spans 13 residues. CDR3 in DNA: TGTGCCAGCAGTCCTAGTCCCAACTATGGCTACACCTTC. Residues: CASSPSPNYGYTF.

The table lists this clonotype with a few counts. A read error may produce the germline difference seen at one junction end. The rearrangement uses TRBV6-2 or TRBV6-3 and TRBJ1-5, with D unclear. Per germline, CDR1 MNHEY and CDR2 SVGEGT. The CDR3 loop spans 13 amino acids. The chain's CDR3 is CASSPTYNQHQHF. The CDR3 nucleotides are TGTGCCAGCAGCCCTACATACAATCAGCACCAGCATTTT.

This clonotype has only a few counts. This sequence joins TRBV7-6 and TRBJ1-6; 9 bases align to TRBD1. Germline CDR1 reads SGHVS; CDR2 reads FNYEAQ. The CDR3 consists of 15 residues. V shed 1 base and J 10 bases; nucleotides not matched to a gene: 5. CDR3 DNA: TGTGCCAGCAGCTTAGGGGACAGGGCCAACTCACCCCTCCACTTT. Protein product: CASSLGDRANSPLHF.

This clonotype was counted a few times. The J gene is TRBJ2-7, the V gene TRBV9; tentative D call: TRBD2 (6 bases). The CDR3 is 13 residues long. CDR1 and CDR2 from the germline V gene are SGDLS and YYNGEE. Trimming took 0 bases from V and 3 from J, leaving 7 bases between them. The CDR3 nucleotides are TGTGCCAGCAGCGTAGTGGGGGGCTACGAGCAGTACGTC. Translation: CASSVVGGYEQYV.

The rearrangement uses TRBV9 and TRBJ2-2; tentative D call: TRBD1 (6 bases). Trimming removed 0 bases from V and 4 bases from J, with 13 bases in between. Germline CDR1 is SGDLS and CDR2 is YYNGEE. The CDR3 is 16 amino acids. Here the CDR3 reads CASSVVGQPGTGELFF. As DNA, the CDR3 is TGTGCCAGCAGCGTAGTTGGACAGCCTGGCACCGGGGAGCTGTTTTTT.